Listed here is a single TCR beta chain. Antigen unknown. This specimen comes from a study of glioma-infiltrating T cells after dendritic cell vaccination. The repertoire was sequenced with immunoSEQ multiplex PCR; TCRdb's copy has only in-frame clones and lacks some. In the table there are 95,000 or so clones, more than 75% of which are singletons. Per the germline V gene, CDR1 is MNHNS and CDR2 is SASEGT. V lost 2 bases, J lost 4 bases, and 15 bases lay in between. CDR3 length: 15 residues. Patients had residual fresh-frozen tumor tissue and more than two years of survival data. Isocitrate dehydrogenase mutation was absent in all glioblastoma patients. Study results and limitations: No direct clonality-survival link was found; a diverse polyclonal response may matter. Only a small number of patients had complete blood and tumor samples.

The TCR originated in a human donor with glioblastoma. The material sequenced was blood, taken before dendritic cell vaccination. The chain links TRBV6-1 to TRBJ2-7; TRBD2 might be the D (5 bases). The CDR3, as DNA: TGTGCCAGCAGTGAAAGGCAGGCCGGGGTTTACGAGCAGTACTTC. Residues: CASSERQAGVYEQYF.